The 6 T cell receptor beta chains below come from one sample, sequenced in a study of neurological immune-mediated disorders. TCRdb recomputed calls from the 5' RACE reads with MiXCR, one row per CDR3 protein. The sample lists more than 55,000 distinct CDR3 sequences; 24% were seen once. Time point of the sample: technical triplicate 2. Material for sequencing was PBMCs. These receptors all come from a man between 60 and 75 years old with HTLV-1-associated myelopathy (HAM/TSP).

A single count supports this clonotype. The CDR3 nucleotides are TGTGCCTCCTCCTGGTCCGGGATCTATGAGCAGTTCTTC. As protein: CASSWSGIYEQFF. This chain links TRBV2 with TRBJ2-1; TRBD2 might be the D (5 bases). The germline V and J ends were trimmed by 11 bases and 8 bases, with 19 bases remaining between them. This CDR3 has 13 amino acids. Germline V gene data show CDR1 as SNHLY and CDR2 as FYNNEI. Using reference TRBV2 and TRBJ2-1 for the parts outside the CDR3, the full variable domain is EPEVTQTPSHQVTQMGQEVILRCVPISNHLYFYWYRQILGQKVEFLVSFYNNEISEKSEIFDDQFSVERPDGSNFTLKIRSTKLEDSAMYFCASSWSGIYEQFFGPGTRLTVL.

The chain employs TRBV2 and TRBJ2-1; 8 bases fit TRBD2. The ends lost 6 bases at V and 6 bases at J; junction bases unmatched: 7. This CDR3 spans 14 amino acids. Germline assignment: CDR1 SNHLY and CDR2 FYNNEI. CDR3: CASRGSGGRNEQFF. The DNA for the CDR3 is TGTGCCAGCAGAGGGTCGGGAGGGCGCAATGAGCAGTTCTTC.

This clonotype was recorded many times. This sequence joins TRBV20-1 and TRBJ1-3; possible D gene TRBD1, 6 bases. Trimming pared 5 bases from V and 8 bases from J, leaving 10 bases between. The germline V gene has CDR1 DFQATT and CDR2 SNEGSKA (reference sequence). This CDR3 is 11 amino acids long. This CDR3 is CSAGRGDTIYF. CDR3 coding DNA: TGCAGTGCTGGGAGGGGGGACACCATATATTTT.

This clonotype has ten or more counts. This chain uses TRBV20-1 with TRBJ2-1; tentatively, D is TRBD2 (6 bases). CDR1 and CDR2 from the germline V gene are DFQATT and SNEGSKA (reference sequence). The CDR3 totals 15 residues. Deletions cut 1 base from V and 5 bases from J, with 15 bases between. The CDR3 nucleotides are TGCAGTGCTAGAGTTGCGGGGCGCCAGAACAATGAGCAGTTCTTC. Protein product: CSARVAGRQNNEQFF.

This clonotype was picked up many times. The chain combines TRBV29-1 with TRBJ2-3, with 7 bases that match TRBD2. The trim removed 7 bases at V and 6 bases at J, leaving 13 bases unmatched. There are 14 residues in the CDR3. Germline V gene lookup returns CDR1 SQVTM and CDR2 ANQGSEA. The CDR3 bases are TGCAGCGCCTTTGGGGGGGGATATTTTGATACGCAGTATTTT. It is translated as CSAFGGGYFDTQYF.

This clonotype was counted ten times or more. This chain uses TRBV5-1 with TRBJ2-5; D not resolved. Germline loops: CDR1 SGHRS, CDR2 YFSETQ. The germline V and J ends were trimmed by 2 bases and 3 bases, with 5 bases remaining between them. This CDR3 is built from 12 residues. CDR3 sequence reads: CASSFAKETQYF. The CDR3 coding sequence is TGCGCCAGCAGCTTTGCAAAAGAGACCCAGTACTTC.